The 32 T cell receptor beta chains below were found in one sample sequenced in a study of naive and memory T cell subsets. A UMI-containing oligonucleotide was joined by 3' ligation to the TCR cDNA template. Ligated cDNA underwent four rounds of PCR with nested alpha and beta constant region primers and SP2. One entry per CDR3 protein results from TCRdb running MiXCR on the 5' RACE reads. The sample lists roughly 48,000 distinct CDR3 sequences; over 3.5% were seen once. These receptors were collected from a female donor in good health.

This clonotype was seen a few times. A much bigger clone sits one base away, suggesting this may be a read error. J is TRBJ2-3 and V is TRBV28, with a weak D call TRBD1 (7 bases). Trimming cost V 6 bases and J 10 bases, with 11 bases left between them. This CDR3 is 11 amino acids long. Germline V lookup: CDR1 MDHEN, CDR2 SYDVKM. CDR3 nucleotides: TGTGCCAGCAGCCGCGGGACAGCGCAGTATTTT. Protein product: CASSRGTAQYF.

This clonotype has more than one count but fewer than ten. The V gene is TRBV27, the J gene TRBJ2-7; 7 nucleotides match TRBD2. V dropped 4 bases and J dropped 7; count of bases not matched to a gene: 7. The CDR3 is 13 residues long. Germline V CDR1 and CDR2: MNHEY, SMNVEV (reference sequence). The CDR3, as DNA: TGTGCCAGCAGTTCTGCGGGAGCCGGGGAGCAGTACTTC. This translates into CASSSAGAGEQYF.

This clonotype showed up many times. This chain links TRBV10-3 with TRBJ2-3, with TRBD1 matching over 12 bases. Germline CDR1 reads ENHRY; CDR2 reads SYGVKD. The trim removed 8 bases at V and 6 bases at J, leaving 6 bases unmatched. The length of the CDR3 is 14 residues. The CDR3 DNA reads TGTGCCATCTGGCCGGGACAGGGGGCGGATACGCAGTATTTT. Amino acids: CAIWPGQGADTQYF.

This clonotype appeared a few times. This sequence joins TRBV2 and TRBJ1-5; D perhaps matches TRBD1 (6 bases). From germline, CDR1 is SNHLY and CDR2 FYNNEI. CDR3 length: 15 amino acids. Deletions cut 6 bases from V and 2 bases from J, with 14 bases between. CDR3 nucleotides: TGTGCCAGCAGGGAGCAAGGGGGGGGCAATCAGCCCCAGCATTTT. Encoded protein: CASREQGGGNQPQHF.

This clonotype was recorded many times. This sequence joins TRBV11-1 and TRBJ2-1, with D perhaps matching TRBD2 (5 bases). V was shortened by 1 base and J by 3 bases, with 13 bases between the two germline ends. Looked up from germline, CDR1 is SGHAT and CDR2 is FQDESV (reference sequence). The CDR3 contains 16 residues. CDR3 loop: CASSLGDLANYNEQFF. In nucleotides, the CDR3 is TGTGCCAGCAGCTTAGGTGATCTAGCAAACTACAATGAGCAGTTCTTC.

This clonotype was seen repeatedly, ten times or more. The chain links TRBV6-5 to TRBJ2-7, with D possibly being TRBD1 (6 bases). The V end lost 3 bases, the J end lost 3 bases, and 9 bases lay between the germline ends. The CDR3 has 13 residues. Germline V gene sequence: CDR1 MNHEY, CDR2 SVGAGI. CDR3: CASSYKGVYEQYF. The DNA for the CDR3 is TGTGCCAGCAGTTATAAGGGGGTCTACGAGCAGTACTTC.

This clonotype was detected ten times or more. The chain recombines TRBV27 with TRBJ2-5; unclear D gene. Germline lookup yields CDR1 MNHEY and CDR2 SMNVEV (reference sequence). This CDR3 comprises 13 residues. Trimming pared 3 bases from V and 2 bases from J, leaving 7 bases between. This chain's CDR3 is CASSFSVQETQYF. In DNA, the CDR3 is TGTGCCAGCAGTTTCTCGGTACAAGAGACCCAGTACTTC.

This clonotype was seen repeatedly, ten times or more. DNA for the CDR3: TGTGCCACCAGTGGCCGACTAGACGGTGAGAATGAAAAACTGTTTTTT. Amino acids: CATSGRLDGENEKLFF. This rearrangement joins TRBV24-1 to TRBJ1-4; D remains ambiguous. CDR3 length equals 16 residues. Looked up from germline, CDR1 is KGHDR and CDR2 is SFDVKD. V lost 5 bases and J lost 5, with 17 bases in between.

This clonotype was counted many times. The J gene is TRBJ2-3, the V gene TRBV6-5, with unresolved D. This CDR3 comprises 14 residues. Germline V CDR1 and CDR2: MNHEY, SVGAGI. V was shortened by 8 bases and J by 0 bases, with 12 bases between the two germline ends. CDR3 sequence: CASAGTFSTDTQYF. CDR3 DNA sequence: TGTGCCAGCGCAGGCACTTTTAGCACAGATACGCAGTATTTT.

This clonotype was seen many times. The chain recombines TRBV5-1 with TRBJ2-5, with D unclear. Per the germline V gene, CDR1 is SGHRS and CDR2 is YFSETQ. The CDR3 length is 12 residues. The ends were cut back, 4 bases at V and 1 base at J, with 5 bases in the middle. The CDR3 spells CASSDVQETQYF. The DNA for the CDR3 is TGCGCCAGCAGCGACGTCCAAGAGACCCAGTACTTC.

This clonotype was detected ten times or more. The J gene is TRBJ2-6, the V gene TRBV29-1; 7 nucleotides align to TRBD1. The J segment lost 3 bases and the V segment lost 5 bases, leaving 10 bases of the junction unmatched. Germline CDR1 and CDR2: SQVTM and ANQGSEA. The CDR3 is made up of 16 amino acids. Here the CDR3 reads CSVKETGWDGANVLTF. CDR3 sequence (DNA): TGCAGCGTTAAGGAGACAGGGTGGGATGGGGCCAACGTCCTGACTTTC.

Many counts were recorded for this clonotype. The chain joins TRBV11-2 to TRBJ2-3; D call uncertain. This CDR3 is 10 amino acids long. The V gene lost 0 bases and the J gene lost 10 bases, with 2 bases spanning the gap. Germline assignment: CDR1 SGHAT and CDR2 FQNNGV. CDR3 region: CASSLEAQYF. Written as DNA, the CDR3 is TGTGCCAGCAGCTTAGAGGCGCAGTATTTT.

This clonotype has at least ten counts. The gene calls are TRBV9 and TRBJ2-1; no firm D call. Trimming took off 2 bases at V and 3 bases at J, with 6 bases between the two ends. This CDR3 contains 13 residues. In germline, CDR1 is SGDLS, CDR2 YYNGEE. This CDR3 reads CASSVGDYNEQFF. CDR3 bases: TGTGCCAGCAGCGTCGGAGACTACAATGAGCAGTTCTTC.

Comments on this clonotype: A much larger clone lies a single base off, so this may be a read error. V is TRBV12-3 or TRBV12-4 and J is TRBJ1-1; possibly TRBD1 for D (6 bases). The CDR3 consists of 15 residues. V was clipped by 6 bases and J by 6 bases, with 20 bases between them. CDR3 protein: CASSNSGARRPEAFF. CDR3 coding DNA: TGTGCCAGCAGCAATTCAGGGGCGCGTCGCCCTGAAGCTTTCTTT.

This clonotype was detected many times. V and J are TRBV11-3 and TRBJ2-1; D gene uncertain. The CDR3 length is 12 residues. Trimming left V 5 bases short and J 1 base short, with 3 bases between. Looked up from germline, CDR1 is SGHNT and CDR2 is YENEEA. CDR3 sequence: CASSPSYNEQFF. CDR3 coding DNA: TGTGCCAGCAGCCCGTCCTACAATGAGCAGTTCTTC.

This clonotype was recorded at least ten times. The chain couples TRBV20-1 to TRBJ2-7; D remains unclear. V was pared by 4 bases and J by 4 bases, with 14 bases between. This CDR3 contains 13 residues. Germline V gene data show CDR1 as DFQATT and CDR2 as SNEGSKA (reference sequence). Here the CDR3 reads CSAIPPSSYEQYF. The CDR3, as DNA: TGCAGTGCTATCCCCCCCAGTTCGTACGAGCAGTACTTC.

A remark on this clonotype: A read error may be the cause here, since a much bigger clone is one base away. The V call is TRBV20-1, the J call TRBJ2-7; 8 bases are shared with TRBD2. CDR1 is DFQATT, CDR2 SNEGSKA, per germline (reference sequence). J lost 5 bases, V lost 8 bases, and 11 bases had no gene match. The CDR3 is made up of 13 amino acids. This chain's CDR3 is CSTMSGRAHEQYF. CDR3 in DNA: TGCAGTACTATGTCCGGGAGGGCCCACGAGCAGTACTTC.

This clonotype was observed a handful of times. The chain joins TRBV19 to TRBJ1-1; TRBD1 matches at 9 bases. The trim removed 6 bases at V and 7 bases at J, leaving 18 bases unmatched. This CDR3 has 17 amino acids. The germline gives CDR1 LNHDA, CDR2 SQIVND (reference sequence). The chain's CDR3 is CASSLTLQTGGEGEAFF. In DNA, the CDR3 is TGTGCCAGTAGCCTAACCCTTCAGACAGGGGGAGAGGGTGAAGCTTTCTTT.

At least ten counts were recorded for this clonotype. This chain connects TRBV5-4 to TRBJ2-2, with D perhaps TRBD1 or TRBD2 (5 bases each). From germline, CDR1 is SGHNT and CDR2 YYREEE (reference sequence). V lost 7 bases and J lost 5, with 9 bases in between. This CDR3 comprises 12 residues. CDR3 residues: CASPGRTGELFF. The CDR3 nucleotides are TGTGCCAGCCCGGGGCGTACCGGGGAGCTGTTTTTT.

This clonotype was counted ten times or more. The rearrangement joins TRBV6-1 to TRBJ2-1; 11 bases line up with TRBD2. The junction had 16 bases not matched to a gene; V was cut back by 5 bases and J by 7 bases. Germline V gives CDR1 MNHNS, CDR2 SASEGT. The CDR3 totals 18 residues. The CDR3 spells CASSPRRGTSGLSNEQFF. The CDR3 DNA follows: TGTGCCAGCAGTCCCCGGAGGGGGACTAGCGGTTTGAGTAATGAGCAGTTCTTC.

A word on this clonotype: Germline and junction disagree at one end, which may indicate a read error. The J gene is TRBJ2-5, the V gene TRBV10-3; no clear D gene. The germline CDR1 and CDR2 sequences are ENHRY and SYGVKD. The CDR3 runs 11 residues. The CDR3 region is CATASQETQYF. CDR3 nucleotide sequence: TGCGCCACGGCAAGTCAAGAGACCCAGTACTTC.

Ten or more counts support this clonotype. The chain combines TRBV20-1 with TRBJ2-5; 7 bases line up with TRBD1. Germline CDR1 and CDR2: DFQATT and SNEGSKA (reference sequence). V gave up 2 bases and J gave up 4 bases; unmatched junction bases: 4. The CDR3 length is 13 residues. The CDR3 DNA reads as TGCAGTGCTAGAAGGGACAGTTCAGAGACCCAGTACTTC. It encodes CSARRDSSETQYF.

Details on this clonotype: A single base separates this from a much larger clone, so it may be a read error. V and J are TRBV6-1 and TRBJ2-1; D is possibly TRBD2 (5 bases). Germline CDR1 is MNHNS and CDR2 is SASEGT. CDR3 size: 15 residues. The V and J ends lost 8 bases and 0 bases respectively, with 14 bases between them. The CDR3 loop reads CASPGLASSYNEQFF. DNA for the CDR3: TGTGCCAGCCCGGGGTTAGCCTCCTCCTACAATGAGCAGTTCTTC.

This clonotype was found many times. This chain links TRBV6-5 with TRBJ2-7; TRBD2 matches 9 bases. Germline lookup yields CDR1 MNHEY and CDR2 SVGAGI. The CDR3 totals 16 residues. With V trimmed by 6 bases and J by 4 bases, 13 bases remained unmatched. The CDR3: CASSQTPRGLAYEQYF. In nucleotides, the CDR3 is TGTGCCAGCAGCCAGACCCCGCGGGGACTAGCTTACGAGCAGTACTTC.

At least ten counts were recorded for this clonotype. The chain's CDR3 is CSVRTGVNEQFF. The DNA of the CDR3 is TGCAGCGTCCGGACAGGGGTGAATGAGCAGTTCTTC. The chain combines TRBV29-1 with TRBJ2-1; 9 bases fit TRBD1. Germline assignment: CDR1 SQVTM and CDR2 ANQGSEA. The V gene end was trimmed by 6 bases and the J gene end by 7 bases; junction bases not matched to a gene: 4. The CDR3 covers 12 residues.

The table lists this clonotype with many counts. The gene calls are TRBV7-9 and TRBJ2-7; 7 bases fit TRBD2. Trimming removed 4 bases from V and 7 bases from J; junction bases left unmatched: 7. The V gene's germline CDR1 is SEHNR and CDR2 FQNEAQ (reference sequence). This CDR3 region has 13 residues. The CDR3 DNA follows: TGTGCCAGCAGCTCCGTCGCAGCGGGGGAGCAGTACTTC. Its translation is CASSSVAAGEQYF.

This clonotype occurred many times. The chain combines TRBV25-1 with TRBJ1-1; D is ambiguous. V was shortened by 1 base and J by 7 bases, with 10 bases between the two germline ends. CDR3 size: 13 residues. CDR1 MGHDK and CDR2 SYGVNS come from the germline V gene. The CDR3 protein is CASSESVIGEAFF. CDR3 nucleotide sequence: TGTGCCAGCAGTGAATCGGTGATCGGTGAAGCTTTCTTT.

In its sample, this clonotype was seen many times. In DNA form, the CDR3 reads TGTGCCAGCAGCGTTGCCCCGCTAGGGACAGGCAACACAGATACGCAGTATTTT. This codes for CASSVAPLGTGNTDTQYF. The rearrangement uses TRBV9 and TRBJ2-3, with TRBD1 matching 8 bases. The ends lost 2 bases at V and 2 bases at J; junction bases unmatched: 13. The CDR3 is 18 amino acids. CDR1 is SGDLS and CDR2 is YYNGEE in the germline V gene.

In this sample, this clonotype turned up a few times. With a much larger clone just one base away, this may be a read error. The genes are TRBV11-2 and TRBJ2-5; 10 nucleotides align to TRBD1. CDR3 length: 16 residues. With 5 bases clipped from V and 5 bases from J, the junction kept 11 bases outside the gene matches. In germline, CDR1 is SGHAT, CDR2 FQNNGV. The CDR3 here is CASSTLDRGRWETQYF. CDR3 nucleotides: TGTGCCAGCAGCACCCTTGACAGGGGGCGATGGGAGACCCAGTACTTC.

This clonotype was counted only a few times. The DNA is omitted, as the CDR3 cannot be located on it reliably, and the CDR3 follows TCRdb's listing. The chain combines TRBV6-1 with TRBJ1-1; the table names TRBD1, a call not compared with the DNA. The CDR3 is 15 amino acids in total, end residues counted. Germline values: CDR1 MNHNS, CDR2 SASEGT. The CDR3 reads CASSELSFGAGEAFF.

This clonotype has a count of ten or more. This chain joins TRBV2 and TRBJ2-3, with 7 nucleotides matching TRBD2. The CDR3 runs 16 residues. Losses at the gene ends were 6 bases for V and 3 bases for J; bases not matched to a gene: 12. The V gene's germline CDR1 is SNHLY and CDR2 FYNNEI. CDR3 amino acids: CASREVGGSETDTQYF. CDR3 coding DNA: TGTGCCAGCAGAGAGGTCGGCGGGAGTGAGACAGATACGCAGTATTTT.

This clonotype has at least ten counts. V is TRBV19 and J is TRBJ2-6, with D tentatively TRBD1 (6 bases). Germline V gene sequence: CDR1 LNHDA, CDR2 SQIVND (reference sequence). The CDR3 totals 17 residues. V lost 8 bases, J lost 0 bases, and 17 bases lay in between. DNA for the CDR3: TGTGCCAGTTGTCTACAAGGGGGTGTCTCTGGGGCCAACGTCCTGACTTTC. Protein: CASCLQGGVSGANVLTF.